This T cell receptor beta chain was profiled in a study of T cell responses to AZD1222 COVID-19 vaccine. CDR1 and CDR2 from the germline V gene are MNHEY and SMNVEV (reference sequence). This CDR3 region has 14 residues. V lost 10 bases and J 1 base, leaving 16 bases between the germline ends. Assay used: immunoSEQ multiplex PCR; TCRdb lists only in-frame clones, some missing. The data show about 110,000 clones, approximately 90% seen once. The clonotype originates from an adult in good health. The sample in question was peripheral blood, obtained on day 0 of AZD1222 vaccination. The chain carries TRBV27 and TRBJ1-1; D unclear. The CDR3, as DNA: TGTGCCACCCTCGGTGCAGACTCGAACACTGAAGCTTTCTTT. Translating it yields CATLGADSNTEAFF.